This TCR beta chain stems from a study of radiation and T cells in renal cell carcinoma. About the research overall: Nephrectomy followed 15 Gy stereotactic body radiation by 4 weeks.

As for this clone: Its matching antigen is unknown.

Specified time point: baseline pretreatment blood. As for treatment: 15 Gy SBRT to primary tumor, nephrectomy 4 weeks later. The germline V gene has CDR1 MGHDK and CDR2 SYGVNS. V was pared by 6 bases and J by 5 bases, with 8 bases of the junction left unmatched. This CDR3 comprises 14 residues. TCRdb keeps only in-frame clones here, not all; method: immunoSEQ multiplex PCR. The sample records more than 140,000 clones, 75% to 90% being singletons. Study-wide results and limits: From baseline, blood top tumor clonotypes peaked at 2 weeks post-radiation.

The sequenced sample was blood, obtained from a patient whose treatment included radiotherapy and nephrectomy. V and J are TRBV25-1 and TRBJ2-5; 8 bases match TRBD2. This TCR derives from a woman between 50 and 59 years old with renal cell carcinoma. CDR3 nucleotides: TGTGCCAGCAGCTCCGGGGGGGGGCGGGAGACCCAGTACTTC. It encodes CASSSGGGRETQYF.